The 15 T cell receptor beta chains below come from one sample, sequenced in a study of molecular identifiers for immune sequencing clone quantification. TCRdb reanalysed the PCR reads using MiXCR and keeps one entry per CDR3 protein. The sample includes 490,000 or so distinct CDR3 sequences, around a fifth of them seen just once. Sequenced material: naive CD8+ T cells from blood, with Jurkat cell RNA spiked in. Subset defined: FACS-sorted CD8+CD4-CCR7+CD45RA+ naive T cells. The receptors here all came from a human donor in good health. Some libraries in this study had Jurkat cell RNA spiked in.

The rearrangement joins TRBV20-1 to TRBJ1-3; a possible D gene is TRBD1 (5 bases). V dropped 2 bases and J dropped 0 bases, with 11 bases sitting between them. CDR1 is DFQATT and CDR2 is SNEGSKA in the germline V gene (reference sequence). The CDR3 spans 15 residues. The CDR3 here is CSARRGRSSGNTIYF. The CDR3 DNA follows: TGCAGTGCTAGACGGGGCCGAAGCTCTGGAAACACCATATATTTT.

This clonotype has a count of ten or more. The V and J genes are TRBV28 and TRBJ2-7; unclear D gene. This CDR3 comprises 13 residues. V gave up 9 bases and J gave up 5 bases, with 17 bases separating them. In germline, CDR1 is MDHEN, CDR2 SYDVKM. The CDR3 protein is CASHPGNIHEQYF. The DNA for the CDR3 is TGTGCCAGTCACCCCGGAAATATCCACGAGCAGTACTTC.

This clonotype was seen a handful of times. V is TRBV9 and J is TRBJ2-7; the D gene is possibly TRBD2 (6 bases). The CDR3 spans 15 residues. Germline-derived CDR1 and CDR2 are SGDLS and YYNGEE. V was trimmed by 2 bases and J by 7 bases, leaving 19 bases between them. In nucleotides, the CDR3 is TGTGCCAGCAGCGTGGGGGACTCCCCCTCCGGGGAGCAGTACTTC. Translated, it gives CASSVGDSPSGEQYF. Full variable domain (missing parts from reference TRBV9 and TRBJ2-7): DSGVTQTPKHLITATGQRVTLRCSPRSGDLSVYWYQQSLDQGLQFLIQYYNGEERAKGNILERFSAQQFPDLHSELNLSSLELGDSALYFCASSVGDSPSGEQYFGPGTRLTVT.

This clonotype was seen a few times. The chain links TRBV28 to TRBJ1-5; D gene unclear. The CDR3 length is 17 residues. V lost 3 bases to trimming and J lost 0 bases, with 15 bases between them. Germline assignment: CDR1 MDHEN and CDR2 SYDVKM. CDR3 sequence (DNA): TGTGCCAGCAGTTTTCCCCCGAGTGGATTTAGCAATCAGCCCCAGCATTTT. As protein: CASSFPPSGFSNQPQHF.

This clonotype was counted many times. The J gene is TRBJ2-7, the V gene TRBV10-3, with D maybe TRBD1 (5 bases). Per the germline V gene, CDR1 is ENHRY and CDR2 is SYGVKD. Trimming removed 5 bases at V and 3 bases at J, with 11 bases between. This CDR3 spans 13 amino acids. This CDR3 reads CAISPTVVYEQYF. The CDR3 coding sequence is TGTGCCATCAGTCCGACAGTCGTCTACGAGCAGTACTTC.

This clonotype was detected a few times. The chain recombines TRBV5-4 with TRBJ2-7, with D perhaps TRBD2 (6 bases). The ends were cut back, 7 bases at V and 6 bases at J, with 17 bases in the middle. Germline loops: CDR1 SGHNT, CDR2 YYREEE (reference sequence). The CDR3 sequence is 13 residues long. Written as DNA, the CDR3 is TGTGCCAGCCTGGAGACTAGTAGCGGCGAGCAGTACTTC. It codes for CASLETSSGEQYF.

V gene TRBV11-2 combines with J gene TRBJ2-5; 14 bases are shared with TRBD2. The CDR3 spans 15 residues. After removal of 5 bases from V and 5 bases from J, the junction contained 4 bases not matched to a gene. CDR1 and CDR2 from the germline V gene are SGHAT and FQNNGV. CDR3 residues: CASSRGLAGAETQYF. Written as DNA, the CDR3 is TGTGCCAGCAGCCGGGGACTAGCGGGAGCTGAGACCCAGTACTTC.

CDR3 amino acids: CASSESMQLNTEAFF. As DNA, the CDR3 is TGCGCCAGCAGTGAGTCGATGCAACTGAACACTGAAGCTTTCTTT. The chain combines TRBV10-2 with TRBJ1-1; no reliable D call. Germline V gene data show CDR1 as WSHSY and CDR2 as SAAADI. The V end lost 0 bases, the J end lost 0 bases, and 8 bases lay between the germline ends. The CDR3 has 15 amino acids.

The chain links TRBV6-5 to TRBJ2-5; unclear D gene. Per the germline V gene, CDR1 is MNHEY and CDR2 is SVGAGI. The CDR3 runs 18 residues. V was trimmed by 0 bases and J by 3 bases, leaving 20 bases between them. CDR3 region: CASSYSSVGLQVKETQYF. In DNA form, the CDR3 reads TGTGCCAGCAGTTACTCGAGTGTTGGTCTACAAGTTAAAGAGACCCAGTACTTC.

This clonotype occurred many times. J is TRBJ2-7 and V is TRBV5-1; weak D call: TRBD1 (7 bases). The V gene lost 4 bases and the J gene lost 0 bases, with 20 bases spanning the gap. Germline V gives CDR1 SGHRS, CDR2 YFSETQ. CDR3 length: 17 residues. Here the CDR3 reads CASSPIGGGPSSYEQYF. The CDR3 DNA reads as TGCGCCAGCAGCCCGATTGGAGGGGGCCCGAGCTCCTACGAGCAGTACTTC.

The chain couples TRBV20-1 to TRBJ2-1; either TRBD1 or TRBD2 may fit D (5 bases each). The ends were cut back, 0 bases at V and 6 bases at J, with 24 bases in the middle. Per the germline V gene, CDR1 is DFQATT and CDR2 is SNEGSKA (reference sequence). CDR3 length: 18 residues. The CDR3 coding sequence is TGCAGTGCTAGAGATGGGACGTTTTCAGTAAGTGCGAGCAATGAGCAGTTCTTC. It is translated as CSARDGTFSVSASNEQFF.

Details on this clonotype: A much larger clone is a single base away; this may be a read error. V is TRBV5-1 and J is TRBJ2-3; 7 bases align to TRBD1. Per germline, CDR1 SGHRS and CDR2 YFSETQ. The CDR3 is 14 residues long. The DNA for the CDR3 is TGCGCCAGCAGGGACAGGACCTCCACAGTTACGCAGTATTTT. Amino acid sequence: CASRDRTSTVTQYF.

About this clonotype itself: Given a much more abundant clone one base away, this may be a read error. The V and J genes are TRBV29-1 and TRBJ2-5; 7 positions agree with TRBD2. The CDR3 is 12 amino acids. Germline V gene lookup returns CDR1 SQVTM and CDR2 ANQGSEA. V gave up 7 bases and J gave up 3 bases; unmatched junction bases: 5. CDR3 DNA sequence: TGCAGCGCTAGTGGACTAGAAGAGACCCAGTACTTC. Its protein product is CSASGLEETQYF.

In DNA form, the CDR3 reads TGTGCCAGCAGCTCGGGGACAGGGAAGGTTGCTGAAGCTTTCTTT. Its translation is CASSSGTGKVAEAFF. J is TRBJ1-1 and V is TRBV7-9; 9 bases are a match to TRBD1. V shed 4 bases and J 6 bases; nucleotides not matched to a gene: 9. Germline V lookup: CDR1 SEHNR, CDR2 FQNEAQ (reference sequence). The CDR3 length is 15 residues.

This clonotype was detected many times. V and J are TRBV4-1 and TRBJ1-4, with D perhaps TRBD1 (6 bases). The length of the CDR3 is 14 residues. CDR1 MGHRA and CDR2 YSYEKL come from the germline V gene. Trimming removed 4 bases at V and 2 bases at J, with 8 bases between. The chain's CDR3 is CASSPGGTNEKLFF. The CDR3 DNA follows: TGCGCCAGCAGCCCCGGGGGCACTAATGAAAAACTGTTTTTT.